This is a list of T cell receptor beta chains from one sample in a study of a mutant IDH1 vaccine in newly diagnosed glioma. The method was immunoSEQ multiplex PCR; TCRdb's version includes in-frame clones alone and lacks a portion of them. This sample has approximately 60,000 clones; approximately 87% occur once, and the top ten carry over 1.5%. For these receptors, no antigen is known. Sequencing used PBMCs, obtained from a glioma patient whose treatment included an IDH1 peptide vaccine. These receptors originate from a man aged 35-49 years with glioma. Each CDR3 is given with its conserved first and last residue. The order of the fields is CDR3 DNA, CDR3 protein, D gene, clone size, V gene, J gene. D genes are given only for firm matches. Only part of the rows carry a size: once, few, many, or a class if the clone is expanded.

DNA: TGTGCCAGCAGGATCCGGATACCGCCCTACGAGCAGTACTTC; CDR3: CASRIRIPPYEQYF; D: NA; size: NA; V: TRBV2; J: TRBJ2-7
DNA: TGTGCCACCAGCAGGCGTTCGTTGCTAGCGGGACACACAGATACGCAGTATTTT; CDR3: CATSRRSLLAGHTDTQYF; D: TRBD2; size: NA; V: TRBV15; J: TRBJ2-3
DNA: TGTGCCAGTAGTATGGGGAAATCATATGGCTACACCTTC; CDR3: CASSMGKSYGYTF; D: NA; size: NA; V: TRBV19; J: TRBJ1-2
DNA: TGTGCCACCCGACGGAGAAGTAGCGGGGGAACCTACGAGCAGTACTTC; CDR3: CATRRRSSGGTYEQYF; D: TRBD2; size: NA; V: TRBV19; J: TRBJ2-7
DNA: TGTGCCAGCAACCACACCTTTCTAGCTTACGAGCAGTACTTC; CDR3: CASNHTFLAYEQYF; D: NA; size: NA; V: TRBV6-4; J: TRBJ2-7
DNA: TGTGCCATCAAGGGGGAATCGGGCTACGAGCAGTACTTC; CDR3: CAIKGESGYEQYF; D: NA; size: NA; V: TRBV10-3; J: TRBJ2-7
DNA: TGCGCCAGCAGCCAGATTTCAAGAGGAGGGGCCGAGCAGTACTTC; CDR3: CASSQISRGGAEQYF; D: NA; size: NA; V: TRBV4-1; J: TRBJ2-7
DNA: TGCGCCAGCAGCTCCAGACTAGCGGGACTCTACAATGAGCAGTTCTTC; CDR3: CASSSRLAGLYNEQFF; D: TRBD2; size: NA; V: TRBV5-1; J: TRBJ2-1
DNA: TGCGCCAGCAGCCAAGTTTCGGGCGCCTCCTACGAGCAGTACTTC; CDR3: CASSQVSGASYEQYF; D: NA; size: NA; V: TRBV4-3; J: TRBJ2-7
DNA: TGCGCCAGCAGCTTGGTGCCTGGAGCAGAGACCCAGTACTTC; CDR3: CASSLVPGAETQYF; D: NA; size: NA; V: TRBV5-1; J: TRBJ2-5
DNA: TGTGCCAGCTCACAAGGACGGAACACTGAAGCTTTCTTT; CDR3: CASSQGRNTEAFF; D: NA; size: NA; V: TRBV18; J: TRBJ1-1
DNA: TGTGCCAGCAGCCCCCCTTATGAAAAACTGTTTTTT; CDR3: CASSPPYEKLFF; D: NA; size: NA; V: TRBV7-9; J: TRBJ1-4
DNA: TGTGCCAGCAGCGTAGGGACGGGACTGTACAATGAGCAGTTCTTC; CDR3: CASSVGTGLYNEQFF; D: NA; size: NA; V: TRBV9; J: TRBJ2-1
DNA: TGTGCCAGCAGCCAACAGTCTCAGATGAACACTGAAGCTTTCTTT; CDR3: CASSQQSQMNTEAFF; D: NA; size: NA; V: TRBV9; J: TRBJ1-1
DNA: TGTGCCAGCAGCTTAAGGACCGGGACCCAGTACTTC; CDR3: CASSLRTGTQYF; D: NA; size: NA; V: TRBV11-2; J: TRBJ2-5
DNA: TGTGCCAGCAGTGGACTAGCGGGAGTCAATGAGCAGTTCTTC; CDR3: CASSGLAGVNEQFF; D: TRBD2; size: NA; V: TRBV2; J: TRBJ2-1
DNA: TGTGCCAGCAGAAGTGTATACTACGAGCAGTACTTC; CDR3: CASRSVYYEQYF; D: NA; size: NA; V: TRBV28; J: TRBJ2-7
DNA: TGTGCCAGCAGTTACGAGGGGCGTTGGTATGGCTACACCTTC; CDR3: CASSYEGRWYGYTF; D: NA; size: once; V: TRBV6-7; J: TRBJ1-2
DNA: TGCGCCAGCGGATCTGGCAGCTCCTACAATGAGCAGTTCTTC; CDR3: CASGSGSSYNEQFF; D: NA; size: NA; V: TRBV5-1; J: TRBJ2-1
DNA: TGCGCCACCGGGACTAGCGGGAGGGCCGGAATGACAGATACGCAGTATTTT; CDR3: CATGTSGRAGMTDTQYF; D: TRBD2; size: few; V: TRBV4-1; J: TRBJ2-3
DNA: TGTGCCAGTAGTTCACGACAGGGTCCAGATACGCAGTATTTT; CDR3: CASSSRQGPDTQYF; D: TRBD1; size: NA; V: TRBV19; J: TRBJ2-3
DNA: TGTGCCAGCAGCTTACCTAATTTGGGCGGGGAGCTGTTTTTT; CDR3: CASSLPNLGGELFF; D: NA; size: NA; V: TRBV7-9; J: TRBJ2-2
DNA: TGTGCCAGCTCACTGGAGCTAATAAGCTCCTACGAGCAGTACTTC; CDR3: CASSLELISSYEQYF; D: NA; size: NA; V: TRBV18; J: TRBJ2-7
DNA: TGCGCCAGCAGCCAACTAATGGTCGGTACGCAGTATTTT; CDR3: CASSQLMVGTQYF; D: NA; size: NA; V: TRBV4-1; J: TRBJ2-3
DNA: TGTGCCAGCTCAGGGGCAACTAATGAAAAACTGTTTTTT; CDR3: CASSGATNEKLFF; D: NA; size: NA; V: TRBV18; J: TRBJ1-4
DNA: TGTGCCAGCAGCTTACTCACCACCGGGGAGCTGTTTTTT; CDR3: CASSLLTTGELFF; D: NA; size: NA; V: TRBV5-6; J: TRBJ2-2
DNA: TGTGCCAGTAGTATACAGGAGAACACTGAAGCTTTCTTT; CDR3: CASSIQENTEAFF; D: NA; size: NA; V: TRBV19; J: TRBJ1-1